The 23 T cell receptor beta chains given below trace back to one sample, sequenced in a study of cytomegalovirus exposure and HLA in healthy donors. Assay: immunoSEQ multiplex PCR; the TCRdb copy retains only in-frame clones and omits some. The sample holds tens of thousands of clones; around 95% are singletons and the top ten take 0.69%. Sequenced input: PBMCs. The receptors here all came from a woman between 18 and 29 years old in good health and CMV-seronegative.

This rearrangement joins TRBV10-3 to TRBJ1-1; tentatively, D is TRBD1 (5 bases). The germline gives CDR1 ENHRY, CDR2 SYGVKD. V shed 9 bases and J shed 0 bases, with 11 bases lying between them. This CDR3 is built from 13 residues. The CDR3 spells CAIQDVMNTEAFF. The CDR3 bases are TGTGCCATACAGGACGTCATGAACACTGAAGCTTTCTTT.

The rearrangement uses TRBV7-2 and TRBJ2-2; D unclear. Germline assignment: CDR1 SGHTA and CDR2 FQGNSA. The CDR3 has 13 amino acids. Trimming took 5 bases from V and 2 from J, leaving 6 bases between them. CDR3 protein: CASSPVNTGELFF. CDR3 DNA sequence: TGTGCCAGCAGCCCGGTCAACACCGGGGAGCTGTTTTTT. Supplemented by reference TRBV7-2 and TRBJ2-2, the full variable domain reads GAGVSQSPSNKVTEKGKDVELRCDPISGHTALYWYRQSLGQGLEFLIYFQGNSAPDKSGLPSDRFSAERTGGSVSTLTIQRTQQEDSAVYLCASSPVNTGELFFGEGSRLTVL.

The J gene is TRBJ2-5, the V gene TRBV19, with 11 bases fitting TRBD2. J gave up 4 bases and V 6 bases, and 10 bases lay outside the gene matches. CDR1 and CDR2 from the germline V gene are LNHDA and SQIVND (reference sequence). The CDR3 has 16 amino acids. As DNA, the CDR3 is TGTGCCAGTAGAGGACTAGCGGGCCCGGGGAGAGAGACCCAGTACTTC. Amino acids: CASRGLAGPGRETQYF.

This sequence joins TRBV30 and TRBJ2-7, with D perhaps matching TRBD1 (7 bases). Germline V lookup: CDR1 GTSNPN, CDR2 SVGIG (reference sequence). The CDR3 loop spans 12 amino acids. Trimming removed 5 bases from V and 3 bases from J, with 11 bases in between. CDR3 amino acids: CAWAGQSYEQYF. CDR3 in DNA: TGTGCCTGGGCGGGACAGAGCTACGAGCAGTACTTC. The full variable domain, its missing parts supplied by reference TRBV30 and TRBJ2-7, is SQTIHQWPATLVQPVGSPLSLECTVEGTSNPNLYWYRQAAGRGLQLLFYSVGIGQISSEVPQNLSASRPQDRQFILSSKKLLLSDSGFYLCAWAGQSYEQYFGPGTRLTVT.

This chain uses TRBV18 with TRBJ1-5; 12 bases agree with TRBD1. V trimming: 0 bases; J trimming: 6 bases; junction bases outside the gene matches: 3. The CDR3 is 16 amino acids. Germline CDR1 reads KGHSH; CDR2 reads LQKENI. The CDR3 DNA is TGTGCCAGCTCACCACCGGGACAGGGGGCATTTCAGCCCCAGCATTTT. Its protein is CASSPPGQGAFQPQHF.

V gene TRBV10-3 combines with J gene TRBJ2-2, with D unclear. Trimming took off 7 bases at V and 1 base at J, with 7 bases between the two ends. This CDR3 contains 13 residues. Germline assignment: CDR1 ENHRY and CDR2 SYGVKD. CDR3 in amino acids: CAINSQNTGELFF. CDR3 coding DNA: TGTGCCATCAACTCCCAGAACACCGGGGAGCTGTTTTTT.

The rearrangement uses TRBV4-1 and TRBJ2-5, with 9 bases matching TRBD1. V shed 2 bases, J shed 4 bases, and the junction held 11 bases outside the gene matches. The germline V gene has CDR1 MGHRA and CDR2 YSYEKL. The CDR3 spans 17 residues. CDR3 nucleotides: TGCGCCAGCAGCCAAAACCCCGGACAGGGGCGGCGAGAGACCCAGTACTTC. Translating gives CASSQNPGQGRRETQYF.

The genes are TRBV7-9 and TRBJ1-1; 8 nucleotides match TRBD1. Germline V gives CDR1 SEHNR, CDR2 FQNEAQ (reference sequence). Trimming cost V 5 bases and J 3 bases; bases outside gene matches: 5. The CDR3 contains 14 residues. CDR3 in amino acids: CASSSQGADTEAFF. CDR3 coding DNA: TGTGCCAGCAGCAGCCAGGGGGCGGACACTGAAGCTTTCTTT.

This clone was seen once. The chain links TRBV10-3 to TRBJ2-1; possible D gene TRBD2, 6 bases. Germline V lookup: CDR1 ENHRY, CDR2 SYGVKD. The CDR3 length is 14 residues. Trimming left V 8 bases short and J 3 bases short, with 14 bases between. This CDR3 is CAILRIADYNEQFF. The CDR3 nucleotides read TGTGCCATCCTCCGGATAGCGGACTACAATGAGCAGTTCTTC.

CDR3 loop: CASSQGLDYNEQFF. As DNA, the CDR3 is TGCGCCAGCAGCCAAGGACTAGACTACAATGAGCAGTTCTTC. This chain connects TRBV4-1 to TRBJ2-1, with TRBD2 as a possible D gene (6 bases). The germline V gene encodes CDR1 MGHRA and CDR2 YSYEKL. The CDR3 is 14 residues long. V was shortened by 1 base and J by 3 bases, with 7 bases between the two germline ends.

In nucleotides, the CDR3 is TGCGCCAGCAGCTTAGACAGGGTCACTGAAGCTTTCTTT. Its translation: CASSLDRVTEAFF. This chain joins TRBV5-1 and TRBJ1-1, with 7 bases that match TRBD1. Germline assignment: CDR1 SGHRS and CDR2 YFSETQ. This CDR3 has 13 amino acids. J lost 4 bases, V lost 2 bases, and 2 bases had no gene match.

This rearrangement joins TRBV19 to TRBJ1-4; TRBD1 agrees at 7 bases. Unmatched junction bases numbered 10, after V lost 6 bases and J lost 3 bases. CDR3 length equals 16 residues. Germline V gene lookup returns CDR1 LNHDA and CDR2 SQIVND (reference sequence). The CDR3 is CASRRSAGTANEKLFF. The CDR3 DNA reads as TGTGCCAGTAGGAGATCCGCCGGGACAGCTAATGAAAAACTGTTTTTT.

The chain links TRBV27 to TRBJ1-5; D might be TRBD1 (5 bases). Germline-derived CDR1 and CDR2 are MNHEY and SMNVEV (reference sequence). There are 14 residues in the CDR3. V lost 2 bases, J lost 2 bases, and 7 bases lay in between. The CDR3 here is CASSLDRRNQPQHF. In DNA, the CDR3 is TGTGCCAGCAGTTTAGACAGACGCAATCAGCCCCAGCATTTT.

As DNA, the CDR3 is TGCGCCAGCAGCCATGTCGATGAGCAGTTCTTC. This translates into CASSHVDEQFF. This rearrangement joins TRBV4-1 to TRBJ2-1; D uncertain. This CDR3 contains 11 residues. Looked up from germline, CDR1 is MGHRA and CDR2 is YSYEKL. V gave up 3 bases and J gave up 8 bases, with 5 bases separating them.

The genes are TRBV4-1 and TRBJ2-1; a weak D match, TRBD1 (6 bases). The V end lost 4 bases, the J end lost 3 bases, and 10 bases lay between the germline ends. This CDR3 has 14 residues. CDR1 is MGHRA, CDR2 YSYEKL, per germline. Here the CDR3 DNA reads TGCGCCAGCAGCCCGAGCAGGGGCTACAATGAGCAGTTCTTC. Translating it yields CASSPSRGYNEQFF.

The J gene is TRBJ1-1, the V gene TRBV5-5; 8 bases are shared with TRBD1. This CDR3 is built from 16 residues. After removal of 0 bases from V and 1 base from J, the junction contained 5 bases not matched to a gene. CDR1 and CDR2 from the germline V gene are SGHKS and YYEKEE (reference sequence). The CDR3 nucleotides are TGTGCCAGCAGCTTGGCACCAGGGACAGGGAACACTGAAGCTTTCTTT. Translation: CASSLAPGTGNTEAFF.

The chain is built from TRBV25-1 and TRBJ2-7; no clear D. This CDR3 is 10 amino acids long. Trimming cost V 5 bases and J 4 bases, with 3 bases left between them. Germline-derived CDR1 and CDR2 are MGHDK and SYGVNS. CDR3 DNA sequence: TGTGCCAGCAGTTCGTACGAGCAGTACTTC. Translation: CASSSYEQYF.

J is TRBJ2-7 and V is TRBV28; 14 positions agree with TRBD2. The V gene end was trimmed by 6 bases and the J gene end by 2 bases; junction bases not matched to a gene: 3. This CDR3 contains 15 residues. Germline CDR1 reads MDHEN; CDR2 reads SYDVKM. CDR3 sequence reads: CASRGLAGDPYEQYF. CDR3 bases: TGTGCCAGCAGGGGACTAGCGGGAGATCCCTACGAGCAGTACTTC. Supplemented by reference TRBV28 and TRBJ2-7, the full variable domain reads DVKVTQSSRYLVKRTGEKVFLECVQDMDHENMFWYRQDPGLGLRLIYFSYDVKMKEKGDIPEGYSVSREKKERFSLILESASTNQTSMYLCASRGLAGDPYEQYFGPGTRLTVT.

This chain uses TRBV19 with TRBJ1-5, with 8 bases fitting TRBD1. The CDR3 has 13 amino acids. Germline assignment: CDR1 LNHDA and CDR2 SQIVND (reference sequence). The V segment lost 5 bases and the J segment 5 bases; nucleotides outside the gene matches: 2. As DNA, the CDR3 is TGTGCCAGTAGTCACAGGGGGGATCAGCCCCAGCATTTT. Translation: CASSHRGDQPQHF.

The V and J genes are TRBV12-5 and TRBJ2-3; D gene uncertain. This CDR3 spans 11 amino acids. Germline V gives CDR1 LGHNT, CDR2 FRNRAP. The V and J ends lost 8 bases and 8 bases respectively, with 11 bases between them. For the CDR3, the DNA is TGTGCTAGTTCGTCCCCAGGTACGCAGTATTTT. This encodes CASSSPGTQYF.

The CDR3 nucleotides are TGTGCCAGCAGCTCCCCTACGGACAGGGGCGCGACAGATACGCAGTATTTT. Its translation is CASSSPTDRGATDTQYF. The V and J genes are TRBV5-6 and TRBJ2-3, with 9 bases matching TRBD1. The CDR3 is made up of 17 amino acids. CDR1 and CDR2 from the germline V gene are SGHDT and YYEEEE. With 3 bases clipped from V and 3 bases from J, the junction kept 11 bases outside the gene matches.

J is TRBJ2-1 and V is TRBV4-1, with D tentatively TRBD2 (5 bases). The CDR3 is made up of 14 amino acids. V lost 3 bases and J 5 bases, leaving 11 bases between the germline ends. Germline lookup yields CDR1 MGHRA and CDR2 YSYEKL. The chain's CDR3 is CASSHGRRNNEQFF. Written as DNA, the CDR3 is TGCGCCAGCAGCCACGGGCGGAGGAACAATGAGCAGTTCTTC.

The V and J genes are TRBV4-1 and TRBJ1-5; 7 bases line up with TRBD1. CDR3 length: 15 amino acids. Trimming cost V 1 base and J 3 bases; bases outside gene matches: 3. CDR1 MGHRA and CDR2 YSYEKL come from the germline V gene. DNA of the CDR3: TGCGCCAGCAGCCAAGCGGGACAGTCCAATCAGCCCCAGCATTTT. This encodes CASSQAGQSNQPQHF.